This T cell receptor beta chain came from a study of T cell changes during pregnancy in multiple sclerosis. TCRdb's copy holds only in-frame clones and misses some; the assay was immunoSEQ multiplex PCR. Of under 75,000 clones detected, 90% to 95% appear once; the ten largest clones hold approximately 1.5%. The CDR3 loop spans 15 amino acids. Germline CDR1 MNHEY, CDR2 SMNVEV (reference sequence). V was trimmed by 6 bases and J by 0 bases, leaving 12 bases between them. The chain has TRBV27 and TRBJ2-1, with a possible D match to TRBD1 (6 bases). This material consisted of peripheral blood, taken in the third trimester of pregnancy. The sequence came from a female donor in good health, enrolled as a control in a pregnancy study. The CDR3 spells CASSPRGSSYNEQFF. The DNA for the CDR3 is TGTGCCAGCAGCCCCAGGGGAAGCTCCTACAATGAGCAGTTCTTC.